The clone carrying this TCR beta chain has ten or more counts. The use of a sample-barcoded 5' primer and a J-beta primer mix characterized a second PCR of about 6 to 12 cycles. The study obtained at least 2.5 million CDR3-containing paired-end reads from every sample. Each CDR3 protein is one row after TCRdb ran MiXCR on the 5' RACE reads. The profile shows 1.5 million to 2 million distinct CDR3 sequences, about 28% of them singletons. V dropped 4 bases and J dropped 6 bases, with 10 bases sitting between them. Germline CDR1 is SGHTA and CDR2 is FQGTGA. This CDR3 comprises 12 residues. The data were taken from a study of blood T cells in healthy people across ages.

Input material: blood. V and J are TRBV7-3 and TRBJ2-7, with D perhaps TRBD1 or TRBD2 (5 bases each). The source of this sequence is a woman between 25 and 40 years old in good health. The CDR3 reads CASSSARGEQYF. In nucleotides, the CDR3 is TGTGCCAGCAGCTCCGCGAGGGGCGAGCAGTACTTC.